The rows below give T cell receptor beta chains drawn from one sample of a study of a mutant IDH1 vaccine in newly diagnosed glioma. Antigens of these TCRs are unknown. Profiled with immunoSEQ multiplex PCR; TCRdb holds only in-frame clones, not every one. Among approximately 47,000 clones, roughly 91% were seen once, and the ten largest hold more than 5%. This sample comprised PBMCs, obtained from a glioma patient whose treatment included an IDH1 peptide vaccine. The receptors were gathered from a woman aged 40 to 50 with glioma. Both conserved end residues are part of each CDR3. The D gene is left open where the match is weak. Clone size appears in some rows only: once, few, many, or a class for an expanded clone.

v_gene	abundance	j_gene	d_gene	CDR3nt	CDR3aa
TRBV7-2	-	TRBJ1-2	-	TGTGCCAGCAGCTTCCGATCTTCTGGGATCTATGGCTACACCTTC	CASSFRSSGIYGYTF
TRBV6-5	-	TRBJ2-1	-	TGTGCCAGCAGTATGAGTGATGAGCAGTTCTTC	CASSMSDEQFF
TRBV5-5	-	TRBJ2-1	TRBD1	TGTGCCAGCAGCCCGGGACAGTTTAGCTCCTACAATGAGCAGTTCTTC	CASSPGQFSSYNEQFF
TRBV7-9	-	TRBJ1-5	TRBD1	TGTGCCAGCAGCAAATGGGACAGGGGGAGCAATCAGCCCCAGCATTTT	CASSKWDRGSNQPQHF
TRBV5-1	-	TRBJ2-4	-	TGCGCCAGCAGCACCGGGTCCCCCGTCGGGGTCAAAAACATTCAGTACTTC	CASSTGSPVGVKNIQYF
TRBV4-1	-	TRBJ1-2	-	TGCGCCAGCAGCCAGACAGAAAACTATGGCTACACCTTC	CASSQTENYGYTF
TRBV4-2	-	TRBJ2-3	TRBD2	TGTGCCAGCAGCCAAGATGGGACTAGCGGGGGGGTCACAGATACGCAGTATTTT	CASSQDGTSGGVTDTQYF
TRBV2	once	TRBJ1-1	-	TGTGCCAGCAGGTCGCAGGGAGCGAACACTGAAGCTTTCTTT	CASRSQGANTEAFF
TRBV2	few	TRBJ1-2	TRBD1	TGTGCCAGCAGTGACCTCGGACAGGGCCGCTACACCTTC	CASSDLGQGRYTF
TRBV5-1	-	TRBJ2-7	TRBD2	TGCGCCAGCCGTAGCGGGAGGGAAGTGGGTTACGAGCAGTACTTC	CASRSGREVGYEQYF
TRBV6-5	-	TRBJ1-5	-	TGTGCCAGCAGTTACAGGCAGAATCAGCCCCAGCATTTT	CASSYRQNQPQHF
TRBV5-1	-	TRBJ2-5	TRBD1	TGCGCCAGCGGGAAGACAGGGGGCCAAGAGACCCAGTACTTC	CASGKTGGQETQYF
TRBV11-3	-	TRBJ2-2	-	TGTGCCAGCAGCTTAGATCTGAACACCGGGGAGCTGTTTTTT	CASSLDLNTGELFF
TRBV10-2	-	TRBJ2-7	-	TGCGCCAGCACATCGAGCAGGGGAACCTACGAGCAGTACTTC	CASTSSRGTYEQYF
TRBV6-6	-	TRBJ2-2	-	TGTGCCAGCAGTTACGCCGGGCAGCCGGGGGAGCTGTTTTTT	CASSYAGQPGELFF
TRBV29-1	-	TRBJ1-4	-	TGCAGCGCTAAGTCCCGGGACCTAAATGAAAAACTGTTTTTT	CSAKSRDLNEKLFF
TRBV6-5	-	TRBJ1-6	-	TGTGCCAGCAGTTACTCGAACAGGAATTCACCCCTCCACTTT	CASSYSNRNSPLHF
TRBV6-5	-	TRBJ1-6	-	TGTGCCAGCCGAACAGGAGACTCCTATAATTCACCCCTCCACTTT	CASRTGDSYNSPLHF
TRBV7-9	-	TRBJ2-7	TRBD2	TGTGCCAGCAGCTCCAGCGGGGCCGAGCAGTACTTC	CASSSSGAEQYF
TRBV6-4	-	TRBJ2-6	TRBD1	TGTGCCAGCAGTGACTCTCTCGGGACAGGGGATACGTCCTCTGGGGCCAACGTCCTGACTTTC	CASSDSLGTGDTSSGANVLTF
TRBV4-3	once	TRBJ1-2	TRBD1	TGCGCCAGCAGCCAGACAGGGCACTATGGCTACACCTTC	CASSQTGHYGYTF